This T cell receptor beta chain was identified during a study of shared clonotypes between healthy human individuals. The sorted-subset replicate PCRs were given approximately 190 ng DNA, which is approximately 30,000 T cell genomes. TCRdb's copy holds only in-frame clones and misses some; the assay was immunoSEQ multiplex PCR. The sample yields around 700,000 clones, less than 85% seen once. V lost 4 bases, J lost 7 bases, and 13 bases lay in between. Germline V gives CDR1 LGHNA, CDR2 YNFKEQ. The CDR3 totals 13 residues. This receptor was identified in a woman in her 30s in good health. Sequenced material: memory CD4+ T cells sorted from blood. As to subset: CD45RA-negative fraction. This rearrangement joins TRBV4-2 to TRBJ1-2, with a tentative D call TRBD1 (6 bases). The CDR3 nucleotides read TGTGCCAGCAGCCCTCAGGGGTCCGGTGGCTACACCTTC. Translating gives CASSPQGSGGYTF.